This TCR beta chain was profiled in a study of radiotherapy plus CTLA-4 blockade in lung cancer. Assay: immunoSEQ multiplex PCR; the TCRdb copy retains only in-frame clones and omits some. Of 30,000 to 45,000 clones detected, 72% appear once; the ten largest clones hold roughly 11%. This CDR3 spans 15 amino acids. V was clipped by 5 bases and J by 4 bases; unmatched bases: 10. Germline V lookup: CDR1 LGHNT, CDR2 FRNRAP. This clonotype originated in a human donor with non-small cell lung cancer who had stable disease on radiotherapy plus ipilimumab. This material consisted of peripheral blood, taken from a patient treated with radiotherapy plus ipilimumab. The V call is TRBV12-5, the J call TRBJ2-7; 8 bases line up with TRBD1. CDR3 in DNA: TGTGCTAGTGGTCTCCCACAGGGGGACCAGTACGAGCAGTACTTC. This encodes CASGLPQGDQYEQYF. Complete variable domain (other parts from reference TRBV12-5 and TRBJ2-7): DARVTQTPRHKVTEMGQEVTMRCQPILGHNTVFWYRQTMMQGLELLAYFRNRAPLDDSGMPKDRFSAEMPDATLATLKIQPSEPRDSAVYFCASGLPQGDQYEQYFGPGTRLTVT.